Included here is one T cell receptor beta chain sequence, with context. Assay: immunoSEQ multiplex PCR; the TCRdb copy retains only in-frame clones and omits some. The top ten clones hold around 5.8% of a sample with some 180,000 clones, 90% of them seen once. V lost 7 bases and J 6 bases, leaving 14 bases between the germline ends. The CDR3 runs 13 residues. Germline assignment: CDR1 KGHDR and CDR2 SFDVKD. The sample belongs to a study of T cell responses to AZD1222 COVID-19 vaccine. J is TRBJ1-2 and V is TRBV24-1; maybe TRBD1 (6 bases). The specimen comprised peripheral blood, sampled on day 0 of AZD1222 vaccination. The TCR comes from an adult in good health. CDR3 loop: CATRGPGADGYTF. In nucleotides, the CDR3 is TGTGCCACCAGGGGTCCGGGGGCGGATGGCTACACCTTC.